The 12 T cell receptor beta chains below all came from one sample that was sequenced in a study of blood T cell repertoires in COVID-19. Method: immunoSEQ multiplex PCR; TCRdb's copy keeps in-frame clones and lacks some. The table records 75,000 or so clones, approximately 87% of them present only once. The sample taken for sequencing was peripheral blood. Receptor source: a woman of 80 years or more with acute or convalescent COVID-19.

The chain has TRBV3-1 (or the pseudogene TRBV3-2) and TRBJ2-5; TRBD1 matches at 7 bases. Germline V gene lookup returns CDR1 LGHDT and CDR2 YNNKEL (reference sequence). Trimming cost V 1 base and J 2 bases; bases outside gene matches: 1. There are 14 residues in the CDR3. The CDR3 DNA sequence: TGTGCCAGCAGCCAAGTGGGACAGCAAGAGACCCAGTACTTC. This gives the protein CASSQVGQQETQYF.

The chain links TRBV6-1 to TRBJ2-3, with 8 bases fitting TRBD2. V lost 2 bases to trimming and J lost 2 bases; unmatched junction nucleotides: 6. The CDR3 contains 16 residues. CDR1 and CDR2 (germline): MNHNS, SASEGT. CDR3 residues: CASSELLAVHTDTQYF. DNA of the CDR3: TGTGCCAGCAGTGAATTACTAGCGGTGCACACAGATACGCAGTATTTT.

V and J are TRBV30 and TRBJ2-7, with TRBD2 matching 7 bases. Germline-derived CDR1 and CDR2 are GTSNPN and SVGIG (reference sequence). The CDR3 sequence is 13 residues long. The J segment lost 4 bases and the V segment lost 1 base, leaving 4 bases of the junction unmatched. CDR3 amino acids: CAWSGDYLYEQYF. The CDR3, as DNA: TGTGCCTGGAGTGGGGACTATCTTTACGAGCAGTACTTC.

This clone was detected many times. The chain recombines TRBV6-5 with TRBJ1-1; D remains ambiguous. This CDR3 region has 15 residues. Trimming left V 5 bases short and J 10 bases short, with 23 bases between. CDR1 MNHEY and CDR2 SVGAGI come from the germline V gene. The CDR3 here is CASSPPSAIQTGAFF. CDR3 nucleotide sequence: TGTGCCAGCAGTCCCCCGAGCGCAATCCAAACCGGAGCTTTCTTT.

This rearrangement joins TRBV2 to TRBJ2-4, with 8 bases fitting TRBD1. CDR3 length: 14 amino acids. The junction had 1 base not matched to a gene; V was cut back by 6 bases and J by 0 bases. CDR1 is SNHLY and CDR2 is FYNNEI in the germline V gene. The CDR3 DNA follows: TGTGCCAGCAGCAGGGGGCTAGCCAAAAACATTCAGTACTTC. Amino acids: CASSRGLAKNIQYF.

CDR3 sequence: CASSLGPSGGVELFF. The CDR3 nucleotides read TGCGCCAGCAGCTTGGGCCCCAGCGGGGGGGTGGAGCTGTTTTTT. This chain joins TRBV5-1 and TRBJ2-2, with 10 positions matching TRBD2. Germline trimming cut 0 bases from V and 10 bases from J; bases unmatched to any gene: 6. The CDR3 runs to 15 residues. Germline-derived CDR1 and CDR2 are SGHRS and YFSETQ.

This clone was detected a few times. The V call is TRBV5-5, the J call TRBJ1-6; 8 bases map to TRBD1. V was pared by 4 bases and J by 10 bases, with 10 bases of the junction left unmatched. CDR1 and CDR2 (germline): SGHKS, YYEKEE (reference sequence). The length of the CDR3 is 15 residues. The CDR3 DNA reads as TGTGCCAGCAGCGGCGGGACAGGCTTTTTATCACCCCTCCACTTT. Protein product: CASSGGTGFLSPLHF.

The rearrangement links TRBV29-1 to TRBJ2-5, with TRBD1 matching 8 bases. This CDR3 spans 13 amino acids. After removal of 4 bases from V and 2 bases from J, the junction contained 3 bases not matched to a gene. The germline V gene has CDR1 SQVTM and CDR2 ANQGSEA. This CDR3 is CSVGTGSQETQYF. The CDR3, as DNA: TGCAGCGTTGGGACAGGGAGTCAAGAGACCCAGTACTTC.

About this clone itself: Other DNA sequences in this specimen translate into the identical CDR3. The chain has TRBV11-2 and TRBJ2-5; D gene ambiguous. V lost 5 bases, J lost 2 bases, and 3 bases lay in between. CDR1 and CDR2 (germline): SGHAT, FQNNGV. There are 11 residues in the CDR3. The CDR3 protein is CASSPQETQYF. For the CDR3, the DNA is TGTGCCAGCAGCCCGCAAGAGACCCAGTACTTC.

V is TRBV30 and J is TRBJ2-2; D is unclear. V gave up 3 bases and J gave up 6 bases, with 8 bases separating them. This CDR3 spans 12 amino acids. Germline V gives CDR1 GTSNPN, CDR2 SVGIG (reference sequence). The CDR3: CAWSPRAGELFF. As DNA, the CDR3 is TGTGCCTGGAGCCCCCGCGCCGGGGAGCTGTTTTTT. Together with reference TRBV30 and TRBJ2-2, the CDR3 gives the full variable domain: SQTIHQWPATLVQPVGSPLSLECTVEGTSNPNLYWYRQAAGRGLQLLFYSVGIGQISSEVPQNLSASRPQDRQFILSSKKLLLSDSGFYLCAWSPRAGELFFGEGSRLTVL.

CDR3 coding DNA: TGCGCCAGCTTTCCGGGACTACAGGACTCCTACAATGAGCAGTTCTTC. This sequence encodes CASFPGLQDSYNEQFF. The chain recombines TRBV23-1 with TRBJ2-1, with 7 bases matching TRBD2. TRBV23-1 belongs to the ORF category, with a function that is uncertain. Unmatched junction bases numbered 10, after V lost 8 bases and J lost 0 bases. The CDR3 sequence is 16 residues long.

V and J are TRBV11-3 and TRBJ2-7; TRBD2 matches at 10 bases. This CDR3 comprises 15 residues. Trimming removed 3 bases from V and 5 bases from J; junction bases left unmatched: 7. The germline V gene encodes CDR1 SGHNT and CDR2 YENEEA. CDR3 amino acids: CASSFSSGRFDEQYF. The CDR3 DNA is TGTGCCAGCAGCTTTTCTAGCGGGAGATTTGACGAGCAGTACTTC.